This T cell receptor (beta chain) was found in a study of T cell repertoires in cytomegalovirus infection. Across the whole study: Epitope selection comprised recently identified HLA-C-restricted CMV epitopes and well-studied HLA-B-restricted CMV epitopes. Public signatures in TCR beta pointed to CMV infection and matching HLA type.

This clonotype was observed a few times. Antigen unknown. Trimming shortened V by 5 bases and J by 0 bases, and 14 bases separated the two germline ends. The CDR3 length is 15 residues. Germline V gene data show CDR1 as SEHNR and CDR2 as FQNEAQ (reference sequence). TCRdb re-analysed the reads in MiXCR, keeping a single row per CDR3 protein. Seen here are fewer than 1,000,000 distinct CDR3 sequences, approximately 31% observed once, and the top ten hold 13%. Notes on the study in general: There were HLA-C-restricted CMV-specific TCR beta clonotypes dominating the ex vivo response.

This TCR derives from a human donor in good health (CMV status not recorded). Some clones in this sample may be carry-over from other donors' samples. The sequencing here drew on cultured CD8+ T cells from PBMCs, taken from culture after CMV antigen stimulation. The chain recombines TRBV7-9 with TRBJ2-7; a possible D gene is TRBD1 (6 bases). The CDR3 spells CASSGGHGSSYEQYF. The CDR3 region has the DNA TGTGCCAGCAGCGGGGGACATGGGAGCTCCTACGAGCAGTACTTC.